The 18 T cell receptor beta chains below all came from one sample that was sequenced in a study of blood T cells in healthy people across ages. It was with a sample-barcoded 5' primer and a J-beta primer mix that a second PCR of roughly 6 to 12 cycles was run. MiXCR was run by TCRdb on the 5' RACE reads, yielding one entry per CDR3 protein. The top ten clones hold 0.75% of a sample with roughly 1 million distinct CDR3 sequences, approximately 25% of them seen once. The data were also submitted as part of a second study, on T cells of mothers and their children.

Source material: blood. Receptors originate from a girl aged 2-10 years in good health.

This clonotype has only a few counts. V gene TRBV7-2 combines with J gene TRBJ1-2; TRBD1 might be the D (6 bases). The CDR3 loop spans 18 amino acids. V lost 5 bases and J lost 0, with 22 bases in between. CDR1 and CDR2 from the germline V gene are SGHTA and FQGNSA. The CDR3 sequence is CASSANGQLVYPNYGYTF. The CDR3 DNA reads TGTGCCAGCAGCGCCAACGGACAGTTAGTCTACCCTAACTATGGCTACACCTTC.

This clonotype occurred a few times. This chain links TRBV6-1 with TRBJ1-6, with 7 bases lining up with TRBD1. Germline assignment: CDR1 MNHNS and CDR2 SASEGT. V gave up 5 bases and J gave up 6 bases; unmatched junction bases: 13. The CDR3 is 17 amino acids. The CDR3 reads CASSTKQGRTFNSPLHF. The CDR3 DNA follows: TGTGCCAGCAGTACGAAACAGGGGCGGACCTTTAATTCACCCCTCCACTTT.

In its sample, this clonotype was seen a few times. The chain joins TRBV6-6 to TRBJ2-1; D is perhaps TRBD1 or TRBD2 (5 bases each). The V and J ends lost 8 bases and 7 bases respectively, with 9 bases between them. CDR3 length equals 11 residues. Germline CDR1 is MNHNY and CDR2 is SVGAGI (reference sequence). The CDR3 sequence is CASEEGNEQFF. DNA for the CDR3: TGTGCCAGCGAAGAGGGGAATGAGCAGTTCTTC.

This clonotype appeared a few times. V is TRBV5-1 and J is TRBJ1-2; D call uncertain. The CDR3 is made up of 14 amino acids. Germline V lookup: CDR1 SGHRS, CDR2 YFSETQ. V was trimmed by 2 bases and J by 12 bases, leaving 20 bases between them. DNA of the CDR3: TGCGCCAGCAGCTTTAAGGCAGGTGTAAGTGATGACACCTTC. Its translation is CASSFKAGVSDDTF.

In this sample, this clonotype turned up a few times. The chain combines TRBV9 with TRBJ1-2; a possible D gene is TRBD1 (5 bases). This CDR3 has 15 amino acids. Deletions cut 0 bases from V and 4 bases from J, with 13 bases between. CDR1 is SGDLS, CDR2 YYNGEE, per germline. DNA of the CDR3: TGTGCCAGCAGCGTAGATAAAGGGGCGTTCTATGGCTACACCTTC. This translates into CASSVDKGAFYGYTF.

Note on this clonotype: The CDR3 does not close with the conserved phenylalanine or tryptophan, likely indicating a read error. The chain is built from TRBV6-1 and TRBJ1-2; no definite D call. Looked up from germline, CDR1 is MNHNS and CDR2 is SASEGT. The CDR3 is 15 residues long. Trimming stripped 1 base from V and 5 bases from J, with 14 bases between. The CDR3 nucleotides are TGTGCCAGCAGTGAAGGATGGGATCACCTATATGGCTACACCCTC. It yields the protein CASSEGWDHLYGYTL.

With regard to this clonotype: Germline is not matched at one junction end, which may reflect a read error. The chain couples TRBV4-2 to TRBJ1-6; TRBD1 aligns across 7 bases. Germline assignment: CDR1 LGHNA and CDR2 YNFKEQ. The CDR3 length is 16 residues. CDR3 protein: CASSQPGQGEGSPLHF. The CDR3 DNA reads TGTGCCAGCAGCCAACCTGGGCAGGGGGAGGGTTCACCCCTTCACTTT.

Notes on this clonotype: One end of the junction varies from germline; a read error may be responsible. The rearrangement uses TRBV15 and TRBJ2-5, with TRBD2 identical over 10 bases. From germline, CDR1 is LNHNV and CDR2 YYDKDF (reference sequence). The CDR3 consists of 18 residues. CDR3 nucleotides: TGCGCCACCAGCAGAGATCCTCGGGTAGCGGGAGGCGGGGAGACCCAGTACTTC. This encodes CATSRDPRVAGGGETQYF.

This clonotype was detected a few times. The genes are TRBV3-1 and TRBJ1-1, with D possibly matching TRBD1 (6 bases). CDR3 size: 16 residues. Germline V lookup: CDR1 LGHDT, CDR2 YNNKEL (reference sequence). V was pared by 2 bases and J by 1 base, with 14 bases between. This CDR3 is CASSQRGGGKNTEAFF. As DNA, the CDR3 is TGTGCCAGCAGCCAAAGGGGGGGCGGGAAGAACACTGAAGCTTTCTTT.

CDR3 DNA sequence: TGTGCCAGCAGTTTAACCTCAACAGGGGGCGGCAGTAATTCACCCCTCCACTTT. It encodes CASSLTSTGGGSNSPLHF. The gene calls are TRBV12-3 or TRBV12-4 and TRBJ1-6, with TRBD1 matching 9 bases. V lost 2 bases to trimming and J lost 6 bases; unmatched junction nucleotides: 11. The CDR3 covers 18 residues.

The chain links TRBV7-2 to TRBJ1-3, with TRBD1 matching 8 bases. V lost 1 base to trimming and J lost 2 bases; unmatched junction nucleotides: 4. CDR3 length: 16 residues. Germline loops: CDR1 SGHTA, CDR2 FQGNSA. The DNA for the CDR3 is TGTGCCAGCAGCTTAGTGCAGGGGGCTCCTGGAAACACCATATATTTT. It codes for CASSLVQGAPGNTIYF. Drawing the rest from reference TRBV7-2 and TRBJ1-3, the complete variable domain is GAGVSQSPSNKVTEKGKDVELRCDPISGHTALYWYRQSLGQGLEFLIYFQGNSAPDKSGLPSDRFSAERTGGSVSTLTIQRTQQEDSAVYLCASSLVQGAPGNTIYFGEGSWLTVV.

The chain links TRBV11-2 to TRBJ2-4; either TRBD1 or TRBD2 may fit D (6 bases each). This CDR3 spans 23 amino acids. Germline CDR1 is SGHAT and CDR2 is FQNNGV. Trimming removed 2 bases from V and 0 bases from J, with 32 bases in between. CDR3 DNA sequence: TGTGCCAGCAGCTTATCCGCTCTGGACCGGGGCTTAGGGGGGCTCATAGCCAAAAACATTCAGTACTTC. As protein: CASSLSALDRGLGGLIAKNIQYF.

The CDR3 DNA reads TGCAGTGCTAGTATAACCGGGACTAGCGGTACCACGGGTACGCAGTATTTT. It yields the protein CSASITGTSGTTGTQYF. The chain joins TRBV20-1 to TRBJ2-3; 11 nucleotides align to TRBD2. The V segment lost 3 bases and the J segment 8 bases; nucleotides outside the gene matches: 16. Germline V gene data show CDR1 as DFQATT and CDR2 as SNEGSKA (reference sequence). The CDR3 totals 17 residues.

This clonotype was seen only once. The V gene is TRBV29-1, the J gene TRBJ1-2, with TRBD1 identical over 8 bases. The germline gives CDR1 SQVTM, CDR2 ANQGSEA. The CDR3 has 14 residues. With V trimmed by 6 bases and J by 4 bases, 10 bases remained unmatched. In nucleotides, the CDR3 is TGCAGCGTCGCCGAATCCGGGACAGGCTATGGCTACACCTTC. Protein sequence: CSVAESGTGYGYTF.

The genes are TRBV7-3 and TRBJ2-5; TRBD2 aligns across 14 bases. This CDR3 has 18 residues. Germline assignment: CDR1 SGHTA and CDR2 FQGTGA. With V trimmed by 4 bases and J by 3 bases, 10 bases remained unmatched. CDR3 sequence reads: CASSSRPGLAGDEETQYF. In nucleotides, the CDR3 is TGTGCCAGCAGCTCGCGACCGGGACTAGCGGGAGACGAAGAGACCCAGTACTTC.

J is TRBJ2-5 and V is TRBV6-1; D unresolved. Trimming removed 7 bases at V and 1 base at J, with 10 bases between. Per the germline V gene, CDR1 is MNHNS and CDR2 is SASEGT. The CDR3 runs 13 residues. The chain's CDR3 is CASTLNLQETQYF. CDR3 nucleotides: TGTGCCAGCACCCTTAACCTCCAAGAGACCCAGTACTTC.

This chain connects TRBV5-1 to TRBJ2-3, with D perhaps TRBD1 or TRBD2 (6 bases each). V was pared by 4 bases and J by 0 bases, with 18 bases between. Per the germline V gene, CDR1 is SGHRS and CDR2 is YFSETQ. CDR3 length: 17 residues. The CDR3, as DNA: TGCGCCAGCAGCCCGATCACGGGGGCCTCTAGCACAGATACGCAGTATTTT. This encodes CASSPITGASSTDTQYF.

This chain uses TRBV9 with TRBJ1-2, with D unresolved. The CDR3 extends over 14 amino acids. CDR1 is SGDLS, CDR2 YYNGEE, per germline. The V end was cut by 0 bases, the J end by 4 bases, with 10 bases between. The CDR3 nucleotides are TGTGCCAGCAGCGTAGATATGTGGTCCTATGGCTACACCTTC. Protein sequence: CASSVDMWSYGYTF. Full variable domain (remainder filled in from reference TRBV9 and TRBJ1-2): DSGVTQTPKHLITATGQRVTLRCSPRSGDLSVYWYQQSLDQGLQFLIQYYNGEERAKGNILERFSAQQFPDLHSELNLSSLELGDSALYFCASSVDMWSYGYTFGSGTRLTVV.